The clone carrying this T cell receptor beta chain has ten or more counts. The antigen is unknown. Time point denoted: newly diagnosed GD, antithyroid drugs for less than 3 months. Generation of the TCR library employed RNA extracted from PBMCs. CDR3-region Arm-PCR and iRepertoire HTBI primers produced the TCR beta libraries. TCRdb re-called the multiplex PCR reads with MiXCR, one entry per CDR3 protein. The table has about 430,000 distinct CDR3 sequences, approximately 16% seen once. These data are taken from a study of regulatory T cells in long-lasting Graves disease. Whole-study results and caveats: Newly diagnosed disease favored TRBV20-1 and TRBJ2-1 over persistent disease.

CDR1 ENHRY and CDR2 SYGVKD come from the germline V gene. This CDR3 comprises 17 residues. With 0 bases removed from V and 4 bases from J, the gap between germline ends came to 18 bases. This same sample was also taken into another study, of T cells in Graves' hyperthyroidism and ophthalmopathy.

The chain recombines TRBV10-3 with TRBJ2-5; D unclear. This TCR was sampled from a woman between 40 and 50 years old with Graves disease. Source: peripheral blood mononuclear cells (PBMCs), taken at new diagnosis, from a patient treated with antithyroid drugs. The chain's CDR3 is CAISESSLPGAGETQYF. In DNA, the CDR3 is TGTGCCATCAGTGAGTCATCCCTCCCCGGAGCTGGAGAGACCCAGTACTTC.